The clone carrying this TCR beta chain was picked up a small number of times. The antigen remains undetermined. Relative to the germline gene, one junction end is altered; a read error may explain this. The sample belongs to a study of radiotherapy plus CTLA-4 blockade in lung cancer. The V gene's germline CDR1 is LNHDA and CDR2 SQIVND (reference sequence). This CDR3 is 13 amino acids long. Using immunoSEQ multiplex PCR, the repertoire was profiled, and TCRdb retains in-frame clones only, with some absent. The sample has roughly 120,000 clones, over 65% seen once. Study results and caveats: After treatment with radiotherapy plus ipilimumab, TCR clones that came from the tumor expanded in blood.

The sequence was obtained from a human donor with non-small cell lung cancer that progressed on radiotherapy plus ipilimumab. Some clones in this sample may be carry-over from other donors' samples. The V and J genes are TRBV19 and TRBJ2-1; a possible D gene is TRBD2 (6 bases). The sample consisted of peripheral blood, taken from a patient treated with radiotherapy plus ipilimumab. In DNA form, the CDR3 reads TGTGCCAGTAGTCTCCCGAGTAGCGGACGATCGGTCTTC. Its protein is CASSLPSSGRSVF.